These T cell receptor beta chains were read from a single sample in a study of T cell repertoires in cytomegalovirus infection. TCRdb independently ran MiXCR on the reads; one entry per CDR3 protein. The sample lists some 240,000 distinct CDR3 sequences; over 15% were seen once. Sequenced material: CD8+ T cells from PBMCs. Source of these receptors: a human donor in good health (CMV status not recorded). Some clones in this sample may be carry-over from other donors' samples. The CDR3 runs from the conserved cysteine through the conserved F or W. A D gene is named only where the DNA matches it firmly. Rows may omit the clone size; those that give it use once, few, many or a size class.

d_call j_call v_call clone_size cdr3_length cdr3_aa cdr3_nt
. TRBJ2-1 TRBV2 . 13 CASKGDGYNEQFF TGTGCCAGCAAGGGGGACGGATACAATGAGCAGTTCTTC
. TRBJ2-6 TRBV19 . 20 CASSSHLAPYRISGANVLTF TGTGCCAGTAGTAGCCACTTGGCTCCGTACCGGATCTCTGGGGCCAACGTCCTGACTTTC
. TRBJ1-6 TRBV4-2 few 13 CASSQGGGSPLHF TGTGCCAGCAGCCAAGGTGGGGGGTCACCCCTCCACTTT
. TRBJ2-6 TRBV7-2 many 18 CASSPQGFDPSGANVLTF TGTGCCAGCAGCCCACAGGGTTTCGACCCCTCTGGGGCCAACGTCCTGACTTTC
TRBD1 TRBJ2-5 TRBV6-5 . 13 CASSYRGQETQYF TGTGCCAGCAGTTACAGGGGGCAGGAGACCCAGTACTTC
. TRBJ2-1 TRBV19 . 14 CASSMGRDQDEQFF TGTGCCAGTAGTATGGGCAGGGACCAGGATGAGCAGTTCTTC
. TRBJ1-5 TRBV28 many 16 CASSKDSMNPIRPQHF TGTGCCAGCAGTAAAGACAGCATGAACCCAATCAGGCCCCAGCATTTT
. TRBJ1-2 TRBV20-1 few 13 CSAGNRDNYGYTF TGCAGTGCTGGAAACAGGGATAACTATGGCTACACCTTC
. TRBJ2-3 TRBV3-1 . 14 CASSQSGGDDTQYF TGTGCCAGCAGCCAAAGCGGCGGTGACGATACGCAGTATTTT
. TRBJ1-1 TRBV9 few 15 CASSVTPDSNTEAFF TGTGCCAGCAGCGTAACCCCAGACTCGAACACTGAAGCTTTCTTT
. TRBJ1-1 TRBV11-2 many 17 CASSPPPGGGTVSEAFF TGTGCCAGCAGCCCACCTCCGGGCGGGGGCACTGTCTCTGAAGCTTTCTTT
TRBD1 TRBJ1-4 TRBV7-9 many 18 CASSSSPGQGSAPEKLFF TGTGCCAGCAGCTCATCACCGGGACAGGGATCCGCCCCAGAAAAACTGTTTTTT
. TRBJ1-1 TRBV6-6 few 15 CASTLRQDKGTEAFF TGTGCCAGCACCCTGCGACAGGACAAGGGCACTGAAGCTTTCTTT
. TRBJ2-3 TRBV28 many 14 CASSTPGGPDTQYF TGTGCCAGCAGTACGCCCGGGGGGCCAGATACGCAGTATTTT
. TRBJ2-7 TRBV7-8 many 14 CASSPQRTVDEQYF TGTGCCAGCAGCCCTCAAAGGACCGTCGACGAGCAGTACTTC
. TRBJ1-1 TRBV19 many 13 CASSIGQGTEAFF TGTGCCAGTAGTATTGGGCAGGGAACTGAAGCTTTCTTT
. TRBJ2-1 TRBV4-1 few 16 CASSGGTASAYNEQFF TGCGCCAGCAGCGGGGGGACAGCTTCTGCCTACAATGAGCAGTTCTTC
TRBD1 TRBJ2-7 TRBV7-9 many 14 CASSSWDRAYEQYF TGTGCCAGCAGCTCATGGGACAGGGCCTACGAGCAGTACTTC
TRBD1 TRBJ1-2 TRBV6-6 few 16 CASSLDRVASQGGYTF TGTGCCAGCAGCCTGGACAGGGTTGCGTCCCAAGGTGGCTACACCTTC
. TRBJ2-7 TRBV29-1 . 14 CSVGSGSPNYEQYF TGCAGCGTGGGTTCAGGGTCCCCTAACTACGAGCAGTACTTC
. TRBJ1-3 TRBV7-2 many 16 CASSSHREDPGNTIYF TGTGCCAGCAGCTCGCACAGGGAGGACCCTGGAAACACCATATATTTT
. TRBJ2-7 TRBV7-2 many 16 CASSLLAVGGIYEQYF TGTGCCAGCAGCTTACTAGCAGTAGGGGGGATCTACGAGCAGTACTTC
. TRBJ1-2 TRBV7-2 many 15 CASSLGNQGWDGYTF TGTGCCAGCAGCTTAGGAAATCAGGGGTGGGATGGCTACACCTTC
. TRBJ2-2 TRBV7-8 many 15 CASSAGQGGTGELFF TGTGCCAGCAGCGCTGGACAGGGAGGGACCGGGGAGCTGTTTTTT
. TRBJ2-5 TRBV7-9 few 16 CASSLGALNLKETQYF TGTGCCAGCAGCTTAGGGGCCTTAAACCTGAAAGAGACCCAGTACTTC
. TRBJ1-1 TRBV28 . 13 CAGSLRGWGEAFF TGTGCCGGCAGTTTACGGGGTTGGGGTGAAGCTTTCTTT
TRBD2 TRBJ2-3 TRBV7-2 many 17 CASSLSQTSAYTDTQYF TGTGCCAGCAGCTTATCCCAGACTAGCGCTTACACAGATACGCAGTATTTT
TRBD1 TRBJ1-5 TRBV7-2 many 14 CASSPWTGHQPQHF TGTGCCAGCAGTCCTTGGACAGGGCATCAGCCCCAGCATTTT
TRBD1 TRBJ2-5 TRBV6-5 many 12 CERQGFQETQYF TGCGAAAGACAGGGGTTCCAAGAGACCCAGTACTTC
. TRBJ1-6 TRBV7-2 many 13 CASSLDISSPLHF TGTGCCAGCAGCTTAGATATTAGTTCACCCCTCCACTTT
TRBD2 TRBJ2-3 TRBV7-6 many 20 CASSLLFRLAGAERTDTQYF TGTGCCAGCAGCTTACTGTTCCGACTAGCGGGGGCCGAACGCACAGATACGCAGTATTTT
. TRBJ2-7 TRBV7-9 few 16 CASSPRGGFRLYEQYF TGTGCCAGCAGCCCCCGAGGGGGATTTCGACTATACGAGCAGTACTTC
TRBD1 TRBJ1-1 TRBV5-6 many 14 CASSPGTGLGEAFF TGTGCCAGCAGCCCGGGGACAGGGCTGGGTGAAGCTTTCTTT
. TRBJ2-7 TRBV27 few 14 CASFSTGRQYEQYF TGTGCCAGCTTTTCGACAGGGAGGCAATACGAGCAGTACTTC
TRBD1 TRBJ1-2 TRBV12-3/TRBV12-4 many 16 CASSLESTRTGYGYTF TGTGCCAGCAGTTTGGAGTCAACTAGGACAGGTTATGGCTACACCTTC
. TRBJ2-7 TRBV11-2 many 16 CASSFPSPGGTYEQYF TGTGCCAGCAGCTTCCCCTCCCCCGGAGGCACCTACGAGCAGTACTTC
TRBD1 TRBJ2-5 TRBV7-7 . 16 CASSLGRGRYQETQYF TGTGCTAGCAGCTTAGGAAGGGGGCGGTACCAAGAGACCCAGTACTTC
. TRBJ1-4 TRBV7-9 many 15 CASSPNRAPNEKLFF TGTGCCAGCAGCCCAAACAGGGCCCCTAATGAAAAACTGTTTTTT
. TRBJ2-1 TRBV7-7 many 13 CASSLVTSNEQFF TGTGCTAGCAGCTTAGTCACTAGCAATGAGCAGTTCTTC
. TRBJ1-2 TRBV25-1 many 15 CASSDPLPDLYGYTF TGTGCCAGCAGTGACCCGCTTCCAGACCTCTATGGCTACACCTTC
TRBD1 TRBJ1-1 TRBV7-6 many 13 CASSPDRFTEAFF TGTGCCAGCAGCCCGGACAGGTTCACTGAAGCTTTCTTT
TRBD1 TRBJ1-1 TRBV2 . 15 CASSDWAGTDTEAFF TGTGCCAGCAGTGACTGGGCAGGGACAGACACTGAAGCTTTCTTT
. TRBJ2-2 TRBV7-8 many 17 CASSFRQIDPNTGELFF TGTGCCAGCAGCTTTCGGCAGATCGATCCGAACACCGGGGAGCTGTTTTTT
. TRBJ2-2 TRBV18 . 17 CASSPTPPGFNTGELFF TGTGCCAGCTCACCAACGCCTCCGGGGTTTAACACCGGGGAGCTGTTTTTT
. TRBJ2-7 TRBV7-6 . 14 CASGLTAPRNEQYF TGTGCCAGCGGCTTGACAGCTCCTAGAAACGAGCAGTACTTC
TRBD1 TRBJ2-7 TRBV7-2 many 14 CASSVTGAYGEQYF TGTGCCAGCAGCGTAACAGGGGCTTATGGCGAGCAGTACTTC